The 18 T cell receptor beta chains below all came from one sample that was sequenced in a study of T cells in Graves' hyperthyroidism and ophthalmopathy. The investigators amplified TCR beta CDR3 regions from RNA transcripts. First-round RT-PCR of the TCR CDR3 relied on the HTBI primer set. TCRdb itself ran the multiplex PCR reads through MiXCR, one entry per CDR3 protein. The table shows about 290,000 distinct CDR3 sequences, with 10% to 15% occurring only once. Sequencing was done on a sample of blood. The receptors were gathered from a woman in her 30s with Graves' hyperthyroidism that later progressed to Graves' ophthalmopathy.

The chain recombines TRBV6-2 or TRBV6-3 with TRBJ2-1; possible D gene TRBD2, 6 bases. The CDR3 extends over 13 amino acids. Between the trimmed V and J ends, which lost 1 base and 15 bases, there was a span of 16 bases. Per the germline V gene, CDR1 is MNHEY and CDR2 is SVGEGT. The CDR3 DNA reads TGTGCCAGCAGTTACTTCGAGGAGGGTAGGGTGTTCTTC. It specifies CASSYFEEGRVFF.

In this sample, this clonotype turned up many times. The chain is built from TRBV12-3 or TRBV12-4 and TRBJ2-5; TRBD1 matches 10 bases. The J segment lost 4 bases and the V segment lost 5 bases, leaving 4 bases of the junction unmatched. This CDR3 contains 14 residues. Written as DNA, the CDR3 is TGTGCCAGCAGTCCCGGGACAGGGGTAGAGACCCAGTACTTC. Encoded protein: CASSPGTGVETQYF.

The CDR3 coding sequence is TGTGCCAGCACCTCTAAGTGGGCGGGAGGACCTACAAACTACAATGAGCAGTTCTTC. This codes for CASTSKWAGGPTNYNEQFF. The chain combines TRBV12-3 or TRBV12-4 with TRBJ2-1, with TRBD2 matching 8 bases. This CDR3 has 19 amino acids. Unmatched junction bases numbered 20, after V lost 7 bases and J lost 3 bases.

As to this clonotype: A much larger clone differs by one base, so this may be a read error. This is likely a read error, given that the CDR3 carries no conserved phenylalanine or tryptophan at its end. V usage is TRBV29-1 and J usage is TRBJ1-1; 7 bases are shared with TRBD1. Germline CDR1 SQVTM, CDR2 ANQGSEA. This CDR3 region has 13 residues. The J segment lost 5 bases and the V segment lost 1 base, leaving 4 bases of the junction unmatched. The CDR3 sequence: CSVEAGGGTEAFL. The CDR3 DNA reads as TGCAGCGTTGAAGCAGGGGGGGGGACTGAAGCTTTCCTT.

The CDR3 DNA is TGCAGCGTTGATGGCTCTGGAAACACCATATATTTT. Its translation is CSVDGSGNTIYF. The V call is TRBV29-1, the J call TRBJ1-3, with no clear D. Germline CDR1 reads SQVTM; CDR2 reads ANQGSEA. Trimming took 3 bases from V and 0 from J, leaving 3 bases between them. The CDR3 spans 12 residues.

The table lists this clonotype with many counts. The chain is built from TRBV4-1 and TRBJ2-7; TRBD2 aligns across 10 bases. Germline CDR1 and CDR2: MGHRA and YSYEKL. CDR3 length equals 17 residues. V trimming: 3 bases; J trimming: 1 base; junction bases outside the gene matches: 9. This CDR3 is CASSQPSAGGPSYEQYF. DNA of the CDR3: TGCGCCAGCAGCCAGCCATCAGCGGGAGGGCCGTCCTACGAGCAGTACTTC.

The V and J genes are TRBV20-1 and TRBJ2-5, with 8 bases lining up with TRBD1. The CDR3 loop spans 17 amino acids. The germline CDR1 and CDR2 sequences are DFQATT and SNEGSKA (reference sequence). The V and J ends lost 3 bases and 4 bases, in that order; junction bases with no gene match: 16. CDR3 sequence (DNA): TGCAGTGCTAGTAGTGCCAGCAGCGGACAGGGAAGAGAGACCCAGTACTTC. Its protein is CSASSASSGQGRETQYF.

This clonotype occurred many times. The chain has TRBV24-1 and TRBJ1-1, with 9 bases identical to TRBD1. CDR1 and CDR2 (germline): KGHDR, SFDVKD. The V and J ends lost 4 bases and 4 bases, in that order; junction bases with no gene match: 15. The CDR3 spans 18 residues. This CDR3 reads CATSDLGQGYPGCTEAFF. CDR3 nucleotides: TGTGCCACCAGTGACCTGGGACAGGGCTATCCCGGGTGCACTGAAGCTTTCTTT.

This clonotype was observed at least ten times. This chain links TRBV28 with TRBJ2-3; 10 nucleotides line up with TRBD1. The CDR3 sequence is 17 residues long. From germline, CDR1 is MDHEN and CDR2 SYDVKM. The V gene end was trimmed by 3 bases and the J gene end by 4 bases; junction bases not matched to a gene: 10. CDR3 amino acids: CASSFPAGQGIPDTQYF. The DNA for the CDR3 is TGTGCCAGCAGTTTCCCCGCGGGACAGGGGATCCCAGATACGCAGTATTTT.

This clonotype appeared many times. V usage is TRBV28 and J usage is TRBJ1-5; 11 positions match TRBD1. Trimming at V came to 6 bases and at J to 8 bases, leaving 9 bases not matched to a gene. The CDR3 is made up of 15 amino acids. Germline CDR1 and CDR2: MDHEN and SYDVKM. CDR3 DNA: TGTGCCAGCAGAGACGGGACAGGGGGTAATGAGCCCCAGCATTTT. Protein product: CASRDGTGGNEPQHF.

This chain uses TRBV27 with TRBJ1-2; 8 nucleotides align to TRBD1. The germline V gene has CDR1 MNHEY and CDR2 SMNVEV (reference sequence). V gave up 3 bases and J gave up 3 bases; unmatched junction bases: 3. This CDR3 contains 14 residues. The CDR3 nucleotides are TGTGCCAGCAGTTTCTCGACAGGGGACTATGGCTACACCTTC. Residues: CASSFSTGDYGYTF.

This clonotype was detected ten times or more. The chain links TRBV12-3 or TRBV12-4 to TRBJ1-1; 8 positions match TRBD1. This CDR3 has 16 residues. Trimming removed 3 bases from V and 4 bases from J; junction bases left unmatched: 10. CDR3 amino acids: CASSFRPGGKGTEAFF. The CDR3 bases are TGTGCCAGCAGTTTCCGGCCAGGGGGCAAGGGCACTGAAGCTTTCTTT.

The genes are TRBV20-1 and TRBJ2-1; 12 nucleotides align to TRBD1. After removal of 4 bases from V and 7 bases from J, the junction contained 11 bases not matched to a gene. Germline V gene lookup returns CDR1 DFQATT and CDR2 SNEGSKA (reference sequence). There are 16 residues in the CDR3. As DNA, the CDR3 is TGCAGTGCTATGGGACAGGGGGCGGGGGAGGGGAATGAGCAGTTCTTC. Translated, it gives CSAMGQGAGEGNEQFF.

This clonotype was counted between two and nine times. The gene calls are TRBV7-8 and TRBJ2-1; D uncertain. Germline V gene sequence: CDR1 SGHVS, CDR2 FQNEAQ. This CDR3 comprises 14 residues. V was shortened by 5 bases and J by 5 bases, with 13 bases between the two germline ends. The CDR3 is CASSPVGDNNEQFF. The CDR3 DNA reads TGTGCCAGCAGCCCGGTGGGTGACAACAATGAGCAGTTCTTC.

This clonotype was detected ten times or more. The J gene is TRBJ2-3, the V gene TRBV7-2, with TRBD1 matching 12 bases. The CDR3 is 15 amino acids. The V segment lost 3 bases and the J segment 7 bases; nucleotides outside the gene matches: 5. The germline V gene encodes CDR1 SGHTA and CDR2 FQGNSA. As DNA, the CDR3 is TGTGCCAGCAGCTTCGCCGGGACAGGGGGCCATACGCAGTATTTT. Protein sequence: CASSFAGTGGHTQYF.

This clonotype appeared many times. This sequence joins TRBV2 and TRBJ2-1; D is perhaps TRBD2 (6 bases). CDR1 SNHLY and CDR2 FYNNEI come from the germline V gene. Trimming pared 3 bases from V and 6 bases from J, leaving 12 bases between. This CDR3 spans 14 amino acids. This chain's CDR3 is CASSDTRESNEQFF. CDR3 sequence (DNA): TGTGCCAGCAGTGACACTCGGGAGAGCAATGAGCAGTTCTTC.

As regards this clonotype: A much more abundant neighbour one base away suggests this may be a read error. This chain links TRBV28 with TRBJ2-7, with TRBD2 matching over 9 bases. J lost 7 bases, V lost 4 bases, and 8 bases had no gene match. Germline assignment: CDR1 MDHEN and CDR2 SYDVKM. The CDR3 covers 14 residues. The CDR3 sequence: CASSSSGLAHEQYF. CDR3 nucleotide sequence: TGTGCCAGCAGTTCCTCGGGACTAGCTCATGAGCAGTACTTC.

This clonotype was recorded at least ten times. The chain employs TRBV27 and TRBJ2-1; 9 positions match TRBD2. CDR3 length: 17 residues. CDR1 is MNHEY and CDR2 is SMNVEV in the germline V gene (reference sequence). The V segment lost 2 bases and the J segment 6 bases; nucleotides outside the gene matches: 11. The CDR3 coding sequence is TGTGCCAGCAGTTTAACGGCGGGAGGGCCCCTAGGCAATGAGCAGTTCTTC. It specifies CASSLTAGGPLGNEQFF.